These T cell receptor beta chains were read from a single sample in a study of T cells in Graves' hyperthyroidism and ophthalmopathy. TCRdb re-called the multiplex PCR reads through MiXCR, storing one row per CDR3 protein. Of fewer than 900,000 distinct CDR3 sequences in the sample, about a sixth were seen once. Input material: blood. The receptors shown here come from a man aged 18 to 29 with Graves' hyperthyroidism. CDR3s include the opening cysteine and the closing phenylalanine or tryptophan. The D gene is left open where the match is weak. The size field is filled for only some rows; it gives once, few, many or a size class.

j_gene: TRBJ1-4; d_gene: NA; abundance: many; v_gene: TRBV7-8; CDR3aa: CASSLGVREKLFF; CDR3nt: TGTGCCAGCAGCTTAGGCGTCCGGGAAAAACTGTTTTTT
j_gene: TRBJ1-2; d_gene: NA; abundance: NA; v_gene: TRBV28; CDR3aa: CASSFERGDYGYTF; CDR3nt: TGTGCCAGCAGTTTTGAAAGGGGAGACTATGGCTACACCTTC
j_gene: TRBJ1-1; d_gene: TRBD1; abundance: NA; v_gene: TRBV19; CDR3aa: CASSPRQGYSGAFF; CDR3nt: TGTGCCAGTAGTCCCCGACAGGGATATTCTGGTGCTTTCTTT
j_gene: TRBJ2-1; d_gene: TRBD2; abundance: few; v_gene: TRBV4-1; CDR3aa: CASSQEASGRAGEQFF; CDR3nt: TGCGCCAGCAGCCAAGAGGCTAGCGGGAGGGCCGGTGAGCAGTTCTTC
j_gene: TRBJ2-7; d_gene: NA; abundance: NA; v_gene: TRBV5-6; CDR3aa: CASSGTHEQYF; CDR3nt: TGTGCCAGCAGCGGTACCCACGAGCAGTACTTC
j_gene: TRBJ2-1; d_gene: TRBD2; abundance: NA; v_gene: TRBV20-1; CDR3aa: CSVSSGNNEQFF; CDR3nt: TGCAGTGTGTCTAGCGGGAACAATGAGCAGTTCTTC
j_gene: TRBJ1-2; d_gene: NA; abundance: NA; v_gene: TRBV5-5; CDR3aa: CASSTVGGYGYTF; CDR3nt: TGTGCCAGCAGCACCGTGGGGGGCTATGGCTACACCTTC
j_gene: TRBJ2-1; d_gene: NA; abundance: NA; v_gene: TRBV6-1; CDR3aa: CASSAVAASYNEQFF; CDR3nt: TGTGCCAGCAGTGCCGTAGCGGCTTCCTACAATGAGCAGTTCTTC
j_gene: TRBJ2-2; d_gene: NA; abundance: NA; v_gene: TRBV5-1; CDR3aa: CASRRSSTGELFF; CDR3nt: TGCGCCAGCAGGAGGTCCAGCACCGGGGAGCTGTTTTTT
j_gene: TRBJ2-7; d_gene: NA; abundance: few; v_gene: TRBV7-8; CDR3aa: CASSLGLEAAQYF; CDR3nt: TGTGCCAGCAGCTTAGGACTCGAGGCAGCGCAGTACTTC
j_gene: TRBJ2-1; d_gene: TRBD1; abundance: NA; v_gene: TRBV29-1; CDR3aa: CSVEIRDRWGEQFF; CDR3nt: TGCAGCGTTGAAATCCGGGACAGGTGGGGTGAGCAGTTCTTC
j_gene: TRBJ1-5; d_gene: NA; abundance: many; v_gene: TRBV2; CDR3aa: CASRTDYSNQPQHF; CDR3nt: TGTGCCAGCAGGACAGACTATAGCAATCAGCCCCAGCATTTT
j_gene: TRBJ2-1; d_gene: NA; abundance: many; v_gene: TRBV6-1; CDR3aa: CASTLGGGAYNEQFF; CDR3nt: TGTGCCAGCACCCTTGGGGGAGGAGCTTACAATGAGCAGTTCTTC
j_gene: TRBJ2-7; d_gene: TRBD2; abundance: many; v_gene: TRBV28; CDR3aa: CASSLSGSGVYEQYF; CDR3nt: TGTGCCAGCAGTTTATCGGGTAGCGGGGTCTACGAGCAGTACTTC
j_gene: TRBJ2-1; d_gene: TRBD1; abundance: many; v_gene: TRBV5-1; CDR3aa: CASSPGTAYNEQFF; CDR3nt: TGCGCCAGCAGCCCAGGGACAGCCTACAATGAGCAGTTCTTC
j_gene: TRBJ2-7; d_gene: NA; abundance: NA; v_gene: TRBV29-1; CDR3aa: CSVTGGITYEQYF; CDR3nt: TGCAGCGTTACCGGCGGGATAACCTACGAGCAGTACTTC
j_gene: TRBJ2-5; d_gene: NA; abundance: few; v_gene: TRBV27; CDR3aa: CASSFGGMGETQYF; CDR3nt: TGTGCCAGCAGTTTCGGAGGGATGGGAGAGACCCAGTACTTC
j_gene: TRBJ2-1; d_gene: TRBD2; abundance: many; v_gene: TRBV7-8; CDR3aa: CASSGIAGRSYNEQFF; CDR3nt: TGTGCCAGCAGCGGGATAGCGGGACGCTCCTACAATGAGCAGTTCTTC
j_gene: TRBJ1-3; d_gene: TRBD1; abundance: NA; v_gene: TRBV6-1; CDR3aa: CASSQISGTGGLNTIYF; CDR3nt: TGTGCCAGCAGTCAGATCTCCGGGACAGGGGGCTTGAACACCATATATTTT
j_gene: TRBJ2-1; d_gene: TRBD2; abundance: many; v_gene: TRBV7-9; CDR3aa: CASSGRLAGSNEQFF; CDR3nt: TGTGCCAGCAGCGGCAGACTAGCGGGGAGCAATGAGCAGTTCTTC
j_gene: TRBJ2-7; d_gene: TRBD1; abundance: many; v_gene: TRBV27; CDR3aa: CASSLPPRTGAGYEQYF; CDR3nt: TGTGCCAGCAGTTTACCCCCCCGGACAGGGGCGGGCTACGAGCAGTACTTC
j_gene: TRBJ2-3; d_gene: NA; abundance: few; v_gene: TRBV18; CDR3aa: CASSGAQDTDTQYF; CDR3nt: TGTGCCAGCTCAGGGGCCCAGGATACAGATACGCAGTATTTT
j_gene: TRBJ2-7; d_gene: TRBD1; abundance: many; v_gene: TRBV6-2/TRBV6-3; CDR3aa: CASSTAGTGVYEQYF; CDR3nt: TGTGCCAGCAGCACCGCCGGGACAGGGGTCTACGAGCAGTACTTC
j_gene: TRBJ1-2; d_gene: NA; abundance: many; v_gene: TRBV6-1; CDR3aa: CASSDPGPTVYGYTF; CDR3nt: TGTGCCAGCAGTGATCCCGGGCCGACCGTCTATGGCTACACCTTC
j_gene: TRBJ2-6; d_gene: TRBD1; abundance: few; v_gene: TRBV29-1; CDR3aa: CSAQGAGANVLTF; CDR3nt: TGCAGCGCACAGGGGGCTGGGGCCAACGTCCTGACTTTC
j_gene: TRBJ1-2; d_gene: TRBD1; abundance: many; v_gene: TRBV28; CDR3aa: CASSHRQGGRGYTF; CDR3nt: TGTGCCAGCAGTCATAGACAGGGGGGCCGGGGCTACACCTTC
j_gene: TRBJ2-3; d_gene: TRBD2; abundance: NA; v_gene: TRBV29-1; CDR3aa: CSVNKGAGGLDTQYF; CDR3nt: TGCAGCGTTAACAAGGGGGCGGGAGGGCTGGATACGCAGTATTTT
j_gene: TRBJ2-1; d_gene: NA; abundance: many; v_gene: TRBV18; CDR3aa: CASSRNTQTHNEQFF; CDR3nt: TGTGCCAGCTCACGCAACACTCAAACTCACAATGAGCAGTTCTTC
j_gene: TRBJ1-1; d_gene: NA; abundance: many; v_gene: TRBV20-1; CDR3aa: CSARDTRRGGNTEAFF; CDR3nt: TGCAGTGCTAGAGATACCAGGAGAGGAGGGAACACTGAAGCTTTCTTT
j_gene: TRBJ2-7; d_gene: TRBD1; abundance: many; v_gene: TRBV2; CDR3aa: CASILQGAREQYF; CDR3nt: TGTGCCAGCATTTTACAGGGGGCGAGGGAGCAGTACTTC
j_gene: TRBJ2-5; d_gene: NA; abundance: NA; v_gene: TRBV7-2; CDR3aa: CASSSQGVTQYF; CDR3nt: TGTGCCAGCAGCTCACAGGGAGTGACCCAGTACTTC
j_gene: TRBJ2-7; d_gene: NA; abundance: NA; v_gene: TRBV7-9; CDR3aa: CARSLGGYEQYF; CDR3nt: TGTGCCAGGAGCTTAGGTGGCTACGAGCAGTACTTC
j_gene: TRBJ2-1; d_gene: TRBD2; abundance: many; v_gene: TRBV20-1; CDR3aa: CSAVGGPYNEQFF; CDR3nt: TGCAGTGCCGTGGGAGGGCCCTACAATGAGCAGTTCTTC
j_gene: TRBJ1-4; d_gene: TRBD1; abundance: NA; v_gene: TRBV19; CDR3aa: CASSPPGQANEKLFF; CDR3nt: TGTGCCAGTAGTCCTCCGGGACAGGCGAATGAAAAACTGTTTTTT
j_gene: TRBJ2-2; d_gene: NA; abundance: few; v_gene: TRBV6-1; CDR3aa: CASSPPYANTGELFF; CDR3nt: TGTGCCAGCAGTCCACCGTATGCGAACACCGGGGAGCTGTTTTTT
j_gene: TRBJ2-4; d_gene: NA; abundance: many; v_gene: TRBV27; CDR3aa: CASSPLPGIQYF; CDR3nt: TGTGCCAGCAGTCCACTACCGGGCATTCAGTACTTC
j_gene: TRBJ2-3; d_gene: TRBD2; abundance: few; v_gene: TRBV25-1; CDR3aa: CASSDHTSGRASSTDTQYF; CDR3nt: TGTGCCAGCAGTGACCATACTAGCGGGAGGGCCTCCAGCACAGATACGCAGTATTTT
j_gene: TRBJ1-1; d_gene: NA; abundance: many; v_gene: TRBV18; CDR3aa: CASSLQVADTEAFF; CDR3nt: TGTGCCAGCTCATTACAGGTTGCGGACACTGAAGCTTTCTTT
j_gene: TRBJ2-7; d_gene: NA; abundance: many; v_gene: TRBV30; CDR3aa: CAWSLPVGRSVYEQYF; CDR3nt: TGTGCCTGGAGTCTCCCGGTGGGGCGGTCGGTTTACGAGCAGTACTTC
j_gene: TRBJ2-5; d_gene: NA; abundance: many; v_gene: TRBV28; CDR3aa: CASSFRVGLAQYF; CDR3nt: TGTGCCAGCAGTTTCCGGGTCGGGTTGGCCCAGTACTTC
j_gene: TRBJ1-1; d_gene: NA; abundance: many; v_gene: TRBV5-1; CDR3aa: CASSRPDPFGAFF; CDR3nt: TGCGCCAGCAGCAGGCCGGATCCTTTCGGAGCTTTCTTT